The 19 T cell receptor beta chains given below trace back to one sample, sequenced in a study of T cells in Graves' hyperthyroidism and ophthalmopathy. Researchers amplified the TCR beta CDR3 regions from RNA transcripts. First-round RT-PCR with HTBI primers amplified the TCR CDR3 region. TCRdb independently ran MiXCR on the multiplex PCR reads; one entry per CDR3 protein. The repertoire holds over 500,000 distinct CDR3 sequences, with 17% as singletons. Sequenced material: blood. These receptors were taken from a woman aged 18-29 years with Graves' ophthalmopathy.

Only a few counts were recorded for this clonotype. This chain joins TRBV11-2 and TRBJ2-2, with 7 bases identical to TRBD1. The germline CDR1 and CDR2 sequences are SGHAT and FQNNGV. Trimming cost V 6 bases and J 3 bases; bases outside gene matches: 10. The CDR3 covers 16 residues. This CDR3 is CASRPSYRGHTGELFF. DNA of the CDR3: TGTGCCAGCAGGCCTTCGTACAGGGGACACACCGGGGAGCTGTTTTTT.

This clonotype was detected many times. The V and J genes are TRBV29-1 and TRBJ1-1; D possibly corresponds to TRBD1 (6 bases). Germline V CDR1 and CDR2: SQVTM, ANQGSEA. This CDR3 is 11 amino acids long. The V end was cut by 4 bases, the J end by 8 bases, with 11 bases between. As DNA, the CDR3 is TGCAGCGTTGGAAGGGGGGGGGAAGCTTTCTTT. Its protein is CSVGRGGEAFF.

This clonotype was detected ten times or more. The rearrangement links TRBV11-2 to TRBJ2-5, with a possible D match to TRBD1 (5 bases). Germline V lookup: CDR1 SGHAT, CDR2 FQNNGV. V was cut by 2 bases and J by 7 bases, with 11 bases left in between. The CDR3 runs 13 residues. The CDR3, as DNA: TGTGCCAGCAGCTTAAGCTACCAGGGGACCCAGTACTTC. Protein: CASSLSYQGTQYF.

In its sample, this clonotype was seen many times. The chain employs TRBV28 and TRBJ1-2; a possible D gene is TRBD1 (5 bases). Germline CDR1 and CDR2: MDHEN and SYDVKM. V gave up 5 bases and J gave up 3 bases, with 13 bases separating them. This CDR3 spans 14 amino acids. The CDR3 reads CASSTAGTYYGYTF. DNA for the CDR3: TGTGCCAGCAGTACTGCCGGGACCTACTATGGCTACACCTTC.

This clonotype was found many times. V is TRBV27 and J is TRBJ2-7; D possibly matches TRBD1 or TRBD2 (5 bases each). The CDR3 covers 15 residues. V gave up 4 bases and J gave up 7 bases, with 20 bases separating them. Germline CDR1 is MNHEY and CDR2 is SMNVEV (reference sequence). The CDR3 here is CASSSPGRKAWEQYF. The CDR3 DNA reads as TGTGCCAGCAGTTCCCCGGGACGTAAGGCGTGGGAGCAGTACTTC.

In its sample, this clonotype was seen many times. This sequence joins TRBV7-2 and TRBJ1-1, with a weak D call TRBD1 (6 bases). Germline values: CDR1 SGHTA, CDR2 FQGNSA. The CDR3 contains 14 residues. V dropped 0 bases and J dropped 7 bases, with 12 bases sitting between them. The chain's CDR3 is CASSLALGGVEAFF. CDR3 nucleotide sequence: TGTGCCAGCAGCTTAGCTCTTGGGGGCGTTGAAGCTTTCTTT.

A few counts support this clonotype. Here the CDR3 DNA reads TGTGCCAGCAGCCCCGACTCGCGGGAGGGCTACGAGCAGTACTTC. Residues: CASSPDSREGYEQYF. The chain carries TRBV7-8 and TRBJ2-7; 9 bases are a match to TRBD2. J was trimmed by 3 bases and V by 5 bases; bases with no gene match: 8. The CDR3 covers 15 residues. Germline V gene data show CDR1 as SGHVS and CDR2 as FQNEAQ.

This clonotype came up many times. This chain links TRBV27 with TRBJ2-1; 8 positions agree with TRBD2. Germline trimming cut 4 bases from V and 3 bases from J; bases unmatched to any gene: 5. The CDR3 totals 15 residues. Germline CDR1 MNHEY, CDR2 SMNVEV (reference sequence). The CDR3 region has the DNA TGTGCCAGCAGTTCCGGGACTAGAAGCTACAATGAGCAGTTCTTC. Amino acid sequence: CASSSGTRSYNEQFF.

This rearrangement joins TRBV20-1 to TRBJ1-5; 8 bases are shared with TRBD1. V trimming: 0 bases; J trimming: 4 bases; junction bases outside the gene matches: 17. The germline V gene encodes CDR1 DFQATT and CDR2 SNEGSKA (reference sequence). This CDR3 has 19 amino acids. CDR3 sequence reads: CSARDRRTGGVLVNQPQHF. Written as DNA, the CDR3 is TGCAGTGCTAGAGATAGGAGAACAGGGGGAGTTTTGGTGAATCAGCCCCAGCATTTT.

This clonotype has a count of ten or more. This sequence joins TRBV7-9 and TRBJ2-1; D gene ambiguous. Trimming took 0 bases from V and 8 from J, leaving 5 bases between them. Per germline, CDR1 SEHNR and CDR2 FQNEAQ (reference sequence). This CDR3 region has 12 residues. The CDR3 DNA reads TGTGCCAGCAGCTTAGCGGTCCATGAGCAGTTCTTC. It specifies CASSLAVHEQFF.

This clonotype was counted at least ten times. The chain is built from TRBV20-1 and TRBJ1-2, with D tentatively TRBD1 (5 bases). The V gene lost 3 bases and the J gene lost 1 base, with 12 bases spanning the gap. The CDR3 has 14 amino acids. Per the germline V gene, CDR1 is DFQATT and CDR2 is SNEGSKA (reference sequence). CDR3 nucleotides: TGCAGTGCTAGGGGGTTCGACAGTAACTATGGCTACACCTTC. This encodes CSARGFDSNYGYTF.

Ten or more counts support this clonotype. The V and J genes are TRBV15 and TRBJ2-7, with TRBD1 as a possible D gene (6 bases). CDR1 is LNHNV, CDR2 YYDKDF, per germline (reference sequence). There are 18 residues in the CDR3. V lost 0 bases and J lost 0, with 18 bases in between. The CDR3 loop reads CATSREAAKGVSSYEQYF. In DNA form, the CDR3 reads TGTGCCACCAGCAGAGAGGCGGCGAAGGGGGTGAGCTCCTACGAGCAGTACTTC.

This clonotype was observed a few times. The chain uses TRBV6-1 and TRBJ1-1; D is unresolved. V was clipped by 10 bases and J by 6 bases, with 15 bases between them. The CDR3 has 12 residues. CDR1 is MNHNS and CDR2 is SASEGT in the germline V gene. The DNA for the CDR3 is TGTGCCACCGGGGAAAACAGAGCTGAAGCTTTCTTT. This encodes CATGENRAEAFF.

This clonotype was seen more than once but under ten times. V gene TRBV3-1 combines with J gene TRBJ2-7; D possibly corresponds to TRBD1 (6 bases). V lost 6 bases, J lost 1 base, and 13 bases lay in between. CDR1 LGHDT and CDR2 YNNKEL come from the germline V gene (reference sequence). CDR3 length: 14 residues. DNA of the CDR3: TGTGCCAGCAGTCCTACCGGGACATCCTACGAGCAGTACTTC. It encodes CASSPTGTSYEQYF.

This clonotype was counted at least ten times. The J gene is TRBJ2-1, the V gene TRBV7-2; 8 bases agree with TRBD1. After removal of 5 bases from V and 6 bases from J, the junction contained 12 bases not matched to a gene. The CDR3 runs to 16 residues. Germline assignment: CDR1 SGHTA and CDR2 FQGNSA. CDR3 region: CASSTPGQGAANEQFF. CDR3 nucleotides: TGTGCCAGCAGCACCCCAGGACAGGGAGCGGCCAATGAGCAGTTCTTC. The full variable domain, rest sourced from reference TRBV7-2 and TRBJ2-1, is GAGVSQSPSNKVTEKGKDVELRCDPISGHTALYWYRQSLGQGLEFLIYFQGNSAPDKSGLPSDRFSAERTGGSVSTLTIQRTQQEDSAVYLCASSTPGQGAANEQFFGPGTRLTVL.

This clonotype was recorded many times. The chain carries TRBV15 and TRBJ2-3; D tentatively reads TRBD1 or TRBD2 (6 bases each). This CDR3 comprises 17 residues. Per the germline V gene, CDR1 is LNHNV and CDR2 is YYDKDF (reference sequence). The V gene lost 0 bases and the J gene lost 4 bases, with 17 bases spanning the gap. CDR3 loop: CATSREEGGVLSDTQYF. The CDR3, as DNA: TGTGCCACCAGCAGAGAAGAGGGGGGAGTCCTCTCAGATACGCAGTATTTT.

This clonotype was observed many times. The chain carries TRBV7-2 and TRBJ1-1; D not certain. This CDR3 region has 13 residues. Germline values: CDR1 SGHTA, CDR2 FQGNSA. Trimming cost V 0 bases and J 2 bases, with 4 bases left between them. In DNA form, the CDR3 reads TGTGCCAGCAGCTTAGCCCCTAACACTGAAGCTTTCTTT. Amino acid sequence: CASSLAPNTEAFF.

This clonotype was seen repeatedly, ten times or more. The chain combines TRBV5-5 with TRBJ1-2, with D possibly TRBD1 on 5 matching bases. This CDR3 has 17 residues. The germline CDR1 and CDR2 sequences are SGHKS and YYEKEE (reference sequence). Deletions cut 4 bases from V and 0 bases from J, with 19 bases between. CDR3 DNA: TGTGCCAGCAGCACCAATCCAACGGGGCCCTCTAACTATGGCTACACCTTC. It codes for CASSTNPTGPSNYGYTF. The entire variable domain, with the rest obtained from reference TRBV5-5 and TRBJ1-2, is as follows: DAGVTQSPTHLIKTRGQQVTLRCSPISGHKSVSWYQQVLGQGPQFIFQYYEKEERGRGNFPDRFSARQFPNYSSELNVNALLLGDSALYLCASSTNPTGPSNYGYTFGSGTRLTVV.

This clonotype came up a few times. The rearrangement uses TRBV7-3 and TRBJ2-2, with 8 nucleotides matching TRBD1. J was trimmed by 13 bases and V by 2 bases; bases with no gene match: 3. The CDR3 is made up of 12 amino acids. Per the germline V gene, CDR1 is SGHTA and CDR2 is FQGTGA. Here the CDR3 DNA reads TGTGCCAGCAGCTTAGGACAGGGTGGGCTGTTTTTT. It yields the protein CASSLGQGGLFF.